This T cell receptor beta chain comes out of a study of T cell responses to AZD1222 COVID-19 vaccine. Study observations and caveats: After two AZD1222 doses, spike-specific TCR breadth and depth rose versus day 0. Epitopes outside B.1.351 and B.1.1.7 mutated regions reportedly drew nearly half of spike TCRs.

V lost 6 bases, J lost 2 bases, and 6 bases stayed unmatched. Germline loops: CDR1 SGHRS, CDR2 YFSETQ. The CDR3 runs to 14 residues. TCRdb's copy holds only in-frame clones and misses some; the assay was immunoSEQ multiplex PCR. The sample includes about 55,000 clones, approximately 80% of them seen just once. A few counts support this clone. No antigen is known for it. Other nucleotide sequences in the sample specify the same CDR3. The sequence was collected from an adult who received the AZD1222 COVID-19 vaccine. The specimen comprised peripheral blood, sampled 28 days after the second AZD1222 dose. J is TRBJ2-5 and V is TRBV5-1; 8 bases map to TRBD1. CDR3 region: CASNLGQGQETQYF. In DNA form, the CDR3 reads TGCGCCAGCAACCTCGGACAGGGTCAAGAGACCCAGTACTTC.